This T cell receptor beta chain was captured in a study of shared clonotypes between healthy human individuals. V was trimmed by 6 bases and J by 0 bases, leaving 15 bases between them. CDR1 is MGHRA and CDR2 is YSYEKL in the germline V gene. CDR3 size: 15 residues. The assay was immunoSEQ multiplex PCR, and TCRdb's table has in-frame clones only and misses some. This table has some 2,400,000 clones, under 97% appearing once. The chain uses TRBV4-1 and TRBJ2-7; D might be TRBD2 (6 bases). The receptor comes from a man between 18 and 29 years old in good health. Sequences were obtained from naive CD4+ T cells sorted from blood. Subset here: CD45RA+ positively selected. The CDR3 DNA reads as TGCGCCAGCAGGGGGAACGGGACTTACTCCTACGAGCAGTACTTC. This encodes CASRGNGTYSYEQYF.